This entry lists 11 T cell receptor beta chains sequenced from one sample in a study of blood T cell repertoires in COVID-19. Here immunoSEQ multiplex PCR was the method, and the copy in TCRdb shows in-frame clones only, minus some. The sample records under 95,000 clones, roughly nine tenths being singletons. Sequencing was done on a sample of peripheral blood. The receptors originated from a man aged 55 to 69 with acute or convalescent COVID-19.

The chain carries TRBV6-5 and TRBJ2-2; 9 bases agree with TRBD1. Germline assignment: CDR1 MNHEY and CDR2 SVGAGI. V lost 5 bases and J lost 7; bases outside the gene matches: 8. The CDR3 is made up of 15 amino acids. The DNA for the CDR3 is TGTGCCAGCAGTCCGTCCGGGACAGGGATCGGGGAGCTGTTTTTT. Residues: CASSPSGTGIGELFF.

The chain links TRBV12-5 to TRBJ2-1; TRBD2 might be the D (6 bases). CDR1 and CDR2 (germline): LGHNT, FRNRAP. Trimming removed 1 base from V and 3 bases from J, with 13 bases in between. CDR3 length equals 16 residues. CDR3: CASGLGLGGGYNEQFF. CDR3 sequence (DNA): TGTGCTAGTGGTTTGGGCCTCGGGGGTGGCTACAATGAGCAGTTCTTC.

The V and J genes are TRBV7-2 and TRBJ2-1, with 8 nucleotides matching TRBD1. Germline V gene lookup returns CDR1 SGHTA and CDR2 FQGNSA. CDR3 length: 15 residues. Trimming cost V 1 base and J 4 bases; bases outside gene matches: 3. Here the CDR3 DNA reads TGTGCCAGCAGCTTAGGACAGGGGAGGTACAATGAGCAGTTCTTC. Translating gives CASSLGQGRYNEQFF.

DNA of the CDR3: TGCGCCAGCAGCTTGGACACGGGTGAAGCTTTCTTT. Translation: CASSLDTGEAFF. J is TRBJ1-1 and V is TRBV5-1, with D hard to call. Germline V gene sequence: CDR1 SGHRS, CDR2 YFSETQ. CDR3 length: 12 residues. V lost 0 bases to trimming and J lost 7 bases, with 7 bases between them.

The V gene is TRBV5-1, the J gene TRBJ2-2, with 8 positions matching TRBD1. The CDR3 has 15 residues. Germline V gene lookup returns CDR1 SGHRS and CDR2 YFSETQ. Unmatched junction bases numbered 6, after V lost 5 bases and J lost 3 bases. The chain's CDR3 is CASREDRGYTGELFF. DNA for the CDR3: TGCGCCAGCAGAGAAGACAGGGGATACACCGGGGAGCTGTTTTTT.

The J gene is TRBJ2-3, the V gene TRBV10-1; D gene unclear. The CDR3 contains 14 residues. Germline V gives CDR1 WNHNN, CDR2 SYGVQD (reference sequence). The V gene lost 0 bases and the J gene lost 0 bases, with 4 bases spanning the gap. This CDR3 reads CASSESQSTDTQYF. The DNA of the CDR3 is TGCGCCAGCAGTGAGTCTCAGAGCACAGATACGCAGTATTTT.

This chain connects TRBV7-8 to TRBJ1-5; 7 bases map to TRBD1. This CDR3 has 16 residues. The germline V gene encodes CDR1 SGHVS and CDR2 FQNEAQ. Trimming cost V 1 base and J 0 bases; bases outside gene matches: 3. The CDR3 bases are TGTGCCAGCAGCTTAGGACAGGGAATTAGCAATCAGCCCCAGCATTTT. Residues: CASSLGQGISNQPQHF.

V and J are TRBV30 and TRBJ1-5; D gene uncertain. Germline assignment: CDR1 GTSNPN and CDR2 SVGIG (reference sequence). V lost 0 bases and J lost 5, with 11 bases in between. The CDR3 contains 14 residues. As DNA, the CDR3 is TGTGCCTGGAGTGTAGGTACAGACCATCAGCCCCAGCATTTT. It yields the protein CAWSVGTDHQPQHF.

V gene TRBV4-3 combines with J gene TRBJ1-2; D gene ambiguous. The CDR3 is made up of 14 amino acids. Germline assignment: CDR1 LGHNA and CDR2 YSLEER. Trimming left V 2 bases short and J 0 bases short, with 7 bases between. CDR3 loop: CASSQYQTNYGYTF. CDR3 coding DNA: TGCGCCAGCAGCCAATACCAGACTAACTATGGCTACACCTTC.

This clone was recorded a few times. CDR3: CASSFGSYEQYF. CDR3 bases: TGTGCCAGCAGCTTCGGCTCCTACGAGCAGTACTTC. The chain employs TRBV7-2 and TRBJ2-7; D not resolved. The CDR3 extends over 12 amino acids. Germline V gene sequence: CDR1 SGHTA, CDR2 FQGNSA. V lost 3 bases, J lost 0 bases, and 3 bases lay in between.

This clone was detected once. V is TRBV2 and J is TRBJ1-5; possible D gene TRBD1, 6 bases. V gave up 5 bases and J gave up 16 bases, with 18 bases separating them. Germline V gives CDR1 SNHLY, CDR2 FYNNEI. The CDR3 totals 12 residues. In DNA form, the CDR3 reads TGTGCCAGCAGTTGGAATGGGGGGGCTATCCATTTT. Protein product: CASSWNGGAIHF. Looking up the rest from reference TRBV2 and TRBJ1-5 gives the full variable domain: EPEVTQTPSHQVTQMGQEVILRCVPISNHLYFYWYRQILGQKVEFLVSFYNNEISEKSEIFDDQFSVERPDGSNFTLKIRSTKLEDSAMYFCASSWNGGAIHFGDGTRLSIL.